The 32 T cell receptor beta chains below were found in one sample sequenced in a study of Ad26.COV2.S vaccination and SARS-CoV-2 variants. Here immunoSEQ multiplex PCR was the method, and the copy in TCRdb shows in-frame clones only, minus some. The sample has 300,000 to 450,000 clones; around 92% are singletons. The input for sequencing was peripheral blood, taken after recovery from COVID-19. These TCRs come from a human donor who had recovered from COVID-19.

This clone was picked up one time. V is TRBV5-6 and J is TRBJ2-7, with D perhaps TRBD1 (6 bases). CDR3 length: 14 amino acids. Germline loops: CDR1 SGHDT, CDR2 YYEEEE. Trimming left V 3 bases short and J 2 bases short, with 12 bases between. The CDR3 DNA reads TGTGCCAGCAGCTCATACAGGGAAACCTACGAGCAGTACTTC. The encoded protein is CASSSYRETYEQYF.

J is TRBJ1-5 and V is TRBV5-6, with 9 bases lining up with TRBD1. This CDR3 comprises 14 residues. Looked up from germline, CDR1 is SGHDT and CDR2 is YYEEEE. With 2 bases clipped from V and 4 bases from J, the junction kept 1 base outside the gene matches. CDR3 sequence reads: CASSLQGANQPQHF. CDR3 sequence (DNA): TGTGCCAGCAGCTTACAGGGGGCGAATCAGCCCCAGCATTTT.

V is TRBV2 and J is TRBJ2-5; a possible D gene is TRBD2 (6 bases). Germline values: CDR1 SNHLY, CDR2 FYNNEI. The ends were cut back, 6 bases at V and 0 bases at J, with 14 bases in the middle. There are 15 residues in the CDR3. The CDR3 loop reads CASRVGGTHQETQYF. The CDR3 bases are TGTGCCAGCAGGGTGGGCGGGACCCACCAAGAGACCCAGTACTTC.

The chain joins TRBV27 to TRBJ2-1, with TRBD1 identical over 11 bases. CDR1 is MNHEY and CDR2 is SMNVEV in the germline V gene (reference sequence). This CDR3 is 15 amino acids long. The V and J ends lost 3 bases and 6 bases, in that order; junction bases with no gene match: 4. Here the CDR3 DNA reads TGTGCCAGCAGTTTTAAGGACAGGGGGCCCAATGAGCAGTTCTTC. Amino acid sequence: CASSFKDRGPNEQFF.

The CDR3 spells CSVPQGQPNGYTF. CDR3 DNA: TGCAGCGTTCCTCAGGGACAGCCGAATGGCTACACCTTC. This chain uses TRBV29-1 with TRBJ1-2; 7 bases map to TRBD1. With V trimmed by 5 bases and J by 6 bases, 9 bases remained unmatched. CDR3 size: 13 residues. Looked up from germline, CDR1 is SQVTM and CDR2 is ANQGSEA.

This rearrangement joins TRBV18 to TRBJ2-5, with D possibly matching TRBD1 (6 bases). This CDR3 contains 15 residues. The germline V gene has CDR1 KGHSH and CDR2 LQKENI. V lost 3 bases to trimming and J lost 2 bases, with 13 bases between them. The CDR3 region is CASSPDRFLQETQYF. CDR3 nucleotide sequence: TGTGCCAGCTCACCGGACAGATTCCTACAAGAGACCCAGTACTTC.

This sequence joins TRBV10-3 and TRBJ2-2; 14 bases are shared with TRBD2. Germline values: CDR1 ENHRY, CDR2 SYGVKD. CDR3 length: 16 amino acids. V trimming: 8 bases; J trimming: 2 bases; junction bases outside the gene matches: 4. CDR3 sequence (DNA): TGTGCCATCTCGACTAGCGGGGGGGCCAACACCGGGGAGCTGTTTTTT. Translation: CAISTSGGANTGELFF.

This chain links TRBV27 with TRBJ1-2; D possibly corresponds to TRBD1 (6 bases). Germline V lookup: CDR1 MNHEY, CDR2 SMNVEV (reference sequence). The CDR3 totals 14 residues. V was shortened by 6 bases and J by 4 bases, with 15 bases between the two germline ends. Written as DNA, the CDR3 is TGTGCCAGCAGGGCACAGGGAGGATCCTATGGCTACACCTTC. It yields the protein CASRAQGGSYGYTF.

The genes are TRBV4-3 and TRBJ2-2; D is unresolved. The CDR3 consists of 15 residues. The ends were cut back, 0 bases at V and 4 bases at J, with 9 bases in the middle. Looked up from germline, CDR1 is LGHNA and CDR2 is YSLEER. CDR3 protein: CASSQDTTSTGELFF. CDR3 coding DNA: TGCGCCAGCAGCCAAGATACGACGAGCACCGGGGAGCTGTTTTTT.

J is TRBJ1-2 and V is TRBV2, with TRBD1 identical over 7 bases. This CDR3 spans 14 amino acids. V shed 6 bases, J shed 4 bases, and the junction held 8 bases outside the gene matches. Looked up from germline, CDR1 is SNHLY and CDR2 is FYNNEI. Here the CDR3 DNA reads TGTGCCAGCAGGAACGACAGGGAACGCTATGGCTACACCTTC. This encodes CASRNDRERYGYTF.

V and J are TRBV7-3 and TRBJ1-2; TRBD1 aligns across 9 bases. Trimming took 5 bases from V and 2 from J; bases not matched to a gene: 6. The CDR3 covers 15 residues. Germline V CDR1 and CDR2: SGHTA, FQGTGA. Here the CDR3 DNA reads TGTGCCAGCAGCCTCACAGGGGGCACCAACTATGGCTACACCTTC. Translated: CASSLTGGTNYGYTF.

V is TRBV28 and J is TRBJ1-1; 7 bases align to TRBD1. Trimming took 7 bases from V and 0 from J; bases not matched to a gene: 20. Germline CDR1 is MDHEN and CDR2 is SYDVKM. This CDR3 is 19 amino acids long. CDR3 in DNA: TGTGCCAGCAAGCCTGCCCGGGACAGATATTCCTCATTGAACACTGAAGCTTTCTTT. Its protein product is CASKPARDRYSSLNTEAFF.

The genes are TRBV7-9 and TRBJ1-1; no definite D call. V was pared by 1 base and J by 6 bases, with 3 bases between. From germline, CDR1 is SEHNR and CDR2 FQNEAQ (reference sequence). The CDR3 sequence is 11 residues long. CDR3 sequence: CASSLESEAFF. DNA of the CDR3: TGTGCCAGCAGCTTAGAGTCTGAAGCTTTCTTT.

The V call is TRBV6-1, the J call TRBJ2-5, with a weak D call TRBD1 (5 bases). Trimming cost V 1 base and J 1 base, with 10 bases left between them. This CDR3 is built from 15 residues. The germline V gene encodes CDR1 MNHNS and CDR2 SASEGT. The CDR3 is CASSEGGRTQETQYF. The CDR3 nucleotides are TGTGCCAGCAGTGAAGGGGGCAGGACCCAAGAGACCCAGTACTTC.

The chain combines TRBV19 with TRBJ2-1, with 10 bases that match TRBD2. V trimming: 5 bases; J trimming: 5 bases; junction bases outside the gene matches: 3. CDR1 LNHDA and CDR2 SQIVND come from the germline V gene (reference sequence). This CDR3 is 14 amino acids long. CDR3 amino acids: CASSVLAGNNEQFF. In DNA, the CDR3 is TGTGCCAGTAGTGTACTAGCGGGGAACAATGAGCAGTTCTTC.

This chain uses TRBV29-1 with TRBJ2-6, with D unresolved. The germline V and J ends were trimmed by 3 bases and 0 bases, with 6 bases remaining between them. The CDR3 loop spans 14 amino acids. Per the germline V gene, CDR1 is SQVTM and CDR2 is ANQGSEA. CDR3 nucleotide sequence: TGCAGCGTTGAGCATAACTCTGGGGCCAACGTCCTGACTTTC. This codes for CSVEHNSGANVLTF.

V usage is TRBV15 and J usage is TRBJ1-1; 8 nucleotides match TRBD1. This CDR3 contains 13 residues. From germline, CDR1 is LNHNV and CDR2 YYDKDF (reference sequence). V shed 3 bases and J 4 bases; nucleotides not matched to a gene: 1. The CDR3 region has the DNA TGTGCCACCAGCAGCGGACAGGGCACTGAAGCTTTCTTT. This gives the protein CATSSGQGTEAFF.

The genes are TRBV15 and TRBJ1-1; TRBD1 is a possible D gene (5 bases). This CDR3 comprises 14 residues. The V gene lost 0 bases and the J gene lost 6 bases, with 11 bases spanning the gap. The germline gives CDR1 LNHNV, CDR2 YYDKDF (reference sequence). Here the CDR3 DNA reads TGTGCCACCAGCAGAGATCGGGGGGTCGCTGAAGCTTTCTTT. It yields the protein CATSRDRGVAEAFF. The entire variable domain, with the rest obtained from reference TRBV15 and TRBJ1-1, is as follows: DAMVIQNPRYQVTQFGKPVTLSCSQTLNHNVMYWYQQKSSQAPKLLFHYYDKDFNNEADTPDNFQSRRPNTSFCFLDIRSPGLGDTAMYLCATSRDRGVAEAFFGQGTRLTVV.

The DNA for the CDR3 is TGTGCCACCGGCTCATCAACCCACAATGAGCAGTTCTTC. Translating it yields CATGSSTHNEQFF. The chain couples TRBV24-1 to TRBJ2-1, with D unclear. V lost 9 bases to trimming and J lost 5 bases, with 13 bases between them. There are 13 residues in the CDR3. Germline V gene data show CDR1 as KGHDR and CDR2 as SFDVKD.

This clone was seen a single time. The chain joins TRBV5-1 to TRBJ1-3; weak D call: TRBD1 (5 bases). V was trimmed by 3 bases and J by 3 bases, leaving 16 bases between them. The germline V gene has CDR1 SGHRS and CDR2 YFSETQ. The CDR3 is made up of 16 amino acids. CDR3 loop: CASSSGTGGGGNTIYF. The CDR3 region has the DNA TGCGCCAGCAGCTCCGGGACGGGAGGAGGTGGAAACACCATATATTTT. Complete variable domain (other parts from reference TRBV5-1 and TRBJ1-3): KAGVTQTPRYLIKTRGQQVTLSCSPISGHRSVSWYQQTPGQGLQFLFEYFSETQRNKGNFPGRFSGRQFSNSRSEMNVSTLELGDSALYLCASSSGTGGGGNTIYFGEGSWLTVV.

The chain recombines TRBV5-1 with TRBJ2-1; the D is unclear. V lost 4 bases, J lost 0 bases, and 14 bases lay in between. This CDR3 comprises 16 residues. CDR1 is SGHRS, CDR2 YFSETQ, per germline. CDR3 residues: CASSPPGPTSYNEQFF. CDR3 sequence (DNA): TGCGCCAGCAGCCCCCCCGGACCGACCTCCTACAATGAGCAGTTCTTC.

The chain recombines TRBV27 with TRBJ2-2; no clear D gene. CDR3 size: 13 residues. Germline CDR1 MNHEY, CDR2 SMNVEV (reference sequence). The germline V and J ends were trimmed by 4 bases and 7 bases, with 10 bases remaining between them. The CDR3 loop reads CASSSGGYGELFF. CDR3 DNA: TGTGCCAGCAGTTCAGGCGGCTACGGGGAGCTGTTTTTT.

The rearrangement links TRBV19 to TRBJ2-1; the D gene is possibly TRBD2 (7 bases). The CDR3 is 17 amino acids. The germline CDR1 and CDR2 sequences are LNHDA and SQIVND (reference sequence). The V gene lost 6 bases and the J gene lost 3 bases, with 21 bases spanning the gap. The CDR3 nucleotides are TGTGCCAGTAGCCCCCCCGTTGCGGGGGCTCACTACAATGAGCAGTTCTTC. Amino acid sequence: CASSPPVAGAHYNEQFF.

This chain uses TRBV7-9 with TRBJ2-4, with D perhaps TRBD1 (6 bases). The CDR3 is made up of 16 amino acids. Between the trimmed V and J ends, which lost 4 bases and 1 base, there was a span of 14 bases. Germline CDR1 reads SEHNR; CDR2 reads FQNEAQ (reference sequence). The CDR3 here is CASSWDNPAAKNIQYF. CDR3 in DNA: TGTGCCAGCAGCTGGGACAACCCCGCGGCCAAAAACATTCAGTACTTC.

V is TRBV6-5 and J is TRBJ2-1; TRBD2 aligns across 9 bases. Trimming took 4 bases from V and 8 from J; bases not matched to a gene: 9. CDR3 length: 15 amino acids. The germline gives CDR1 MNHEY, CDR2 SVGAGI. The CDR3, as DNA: TGTGCCAGCAGTTCCGGGGCGGGGGGGCCCGATGAGCAGTTCTTC. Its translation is CASSSGAGGPDEQFF.

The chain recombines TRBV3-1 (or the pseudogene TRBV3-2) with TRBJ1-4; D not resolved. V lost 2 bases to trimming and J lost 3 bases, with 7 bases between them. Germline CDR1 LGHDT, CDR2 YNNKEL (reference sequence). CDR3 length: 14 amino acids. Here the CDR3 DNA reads TGTGCCAGCAGCCAAATGGCCTCTAATGAAAAACTGTTTTTT. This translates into CASSQMASNEKLFF.

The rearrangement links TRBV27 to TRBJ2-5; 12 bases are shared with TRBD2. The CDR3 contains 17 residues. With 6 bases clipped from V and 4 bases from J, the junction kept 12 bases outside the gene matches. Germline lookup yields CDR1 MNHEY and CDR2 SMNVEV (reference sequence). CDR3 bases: TGTGCCAGCAGCCTGACTAGCGGGGGCATTATGAGAGAGACCCAGTACTTC. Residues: CASSLTSGGIMRETQYF.

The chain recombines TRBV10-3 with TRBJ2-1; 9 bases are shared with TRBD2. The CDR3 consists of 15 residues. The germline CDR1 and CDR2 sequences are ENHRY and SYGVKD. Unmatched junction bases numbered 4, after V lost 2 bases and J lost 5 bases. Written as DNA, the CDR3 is TGTGCCATCAGTGAGGCGGGGGGGCCCGACAATGAGCAGTTCTTC. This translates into CAISEAGGPDNEQFF.

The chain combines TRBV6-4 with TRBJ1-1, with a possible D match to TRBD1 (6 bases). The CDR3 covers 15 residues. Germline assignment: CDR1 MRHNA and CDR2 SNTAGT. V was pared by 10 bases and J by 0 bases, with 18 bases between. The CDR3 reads CATRDNPFMNTEAFF. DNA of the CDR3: TGTGCCACCCGGGACAACCCTTTTATGAACACTGAAGCTTTCTTT.

CDR3: CSATEGTGKADTQYF. The DNA for the CDR3 is TGCAGTGCTACTGAAGGGACAGGAAAGGCGGATACGCAGTATTTT. The chain is built from TRBV20-1 and TRBJ2-3, with TRBD1 matching 8 bases. With V trimmed by 4 bases and J by 6 bases, 12 bases remained unmatched. CDR1 and CDR2 (germline): DFQATT, SNEGSKA (reference sequence). This CDR3 is built from 15 residues.

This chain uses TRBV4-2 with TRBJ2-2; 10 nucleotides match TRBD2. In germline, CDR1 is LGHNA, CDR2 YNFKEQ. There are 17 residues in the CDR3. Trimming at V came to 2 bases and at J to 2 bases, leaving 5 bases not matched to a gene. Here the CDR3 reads CASSQIAGGLNTGELFF. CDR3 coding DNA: TGTGCCAGCAGCCAAATAGCGGGGGGCTTAAACACCGGGGAGCTGTTTTTT.

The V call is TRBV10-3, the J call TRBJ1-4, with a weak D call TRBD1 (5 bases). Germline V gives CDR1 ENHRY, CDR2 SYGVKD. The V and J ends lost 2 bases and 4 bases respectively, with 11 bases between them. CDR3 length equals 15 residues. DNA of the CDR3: TGTGCCATCAGTGAGGAGGCGGGGCATAATGAAAAACTGTTTTTT. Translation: CAISEEAGHNEKLFF.